The 23 T cell receptor beta chains below all came from one sample that was sequenced in a study of blood T cell repertoires in COVID-19 (dated by TCRdb to 2018 to 2021). Library preparation was by the immunoSEQ multiplex PCR assay. TCRdb stores this immuneACCESS table with in-frame sequences only. Part of the clones is absent; in the studies checked, under half of the shortfall reflects unresolved V genes, and no reason is known for the rest. Counted in this sample were more than 85,000 clones; around 74% of them appeared once. Of the sample, under 10% is held by the ten largest clones. The specimen sequenced was peripheral blood. The receptors were sampled from a woman between 55 and 75 years old with acute or convalescent COVID-19.

This sequence joins TRBV2 and TRBJ2-1; 11 positions match TRBD2. The V segment lost 4 bases and the J segment 5 bases; nucleotides outside the gene matches: 1. Germline V gene data show CDR1 as SNHLY and CDR2 as FYNNEI. The CDR3 covers 14 residues. The CDR3 reads CASSVLAGDNEQFF. The CDR3 coding sequence is TGTGCCAGCAGTGTACTAGCGGGGGACAATGAGCAGTTCTTC.

The rearrangement uses TRBV24-1 and TRBJ1-2, with D perhaps matching TRBD1 (6 bases). CDR1 is KGHDR and CDR2 is SFDVKD in the germline V gene. Trimming removed 0 bases from V and 3 bases from J, with 10 bases in between. The CDR3 loop spans 15 amino acids. CDR3 amino acids: CATSDLRGGDYGYTF. DNA of the CDR3: TGTGCCACCAGTGATTTGCGAGGGGGGGACTATGGCTACACCTTC.

V gene TRBV24-1 combines with J gene TRBJ2-1; 9 positions match TRBD2. Trimming removed 3 bases from V and 8 bases from J; junction bases left unmatched: 4. The CDR3 consists of 14 residues. Germline V gene lookup returns CDR1 KGHDR and CDR2 SFDVKD. CDR3 sequence: CATSDGGLAYEQFF. The CDR3 DNA sequence: TGTGCCACCAGTGATGGGGGACTAGCCTATGAGCAGTTCTTC.

This chain uses TRBV19 with TRBJ2-1, with D unclear. V was trimmed by 3 bases and J by 0 bases, leaving 9 bases between them. The CDR3 contains 15 residues. Germline values: CDR1 LNHDA, CDR2 SQIVND (reference sequence). CDR3 in DNA: TGTGCCAGTAGTATCCGTTTGAGCTCCTACAATGAGCAGTTCTTC. Amino acid sequence: CASSIRLSSYNEQFF. Complete variable domain (other parts from reference TRBV19 and TRBJ2-1): DGGITQSPKYLFRKEGQNVTLSCEQNLNHDAMYWYRQDPGQGLRLIYYSQIVNDFQKGDIAEGYSVSREKKESFPLTVTSAQKNPTAFYLCASSIRLSSYNEQFFGPGTRLTVL.

This clone was recorded a few times. The chain is built from TRBV5-6 and TRBJ2-5, with D perhaps TRBD1 (6 bases). Trimming cost V 2 bases and J 2 bases, with 10 bases left between them. This CDR3 is 14 amino acids long. Looked up from germline, CDR1 is SGHDT and CDR2 is YYEEEE. As DNA, the CDR3 is TGTGCCAGCAGCTTCTGGACAGTACAAGAGACCCAGTACTTC. Its translation is CASSFWTVQETQYF.

This chain joins TRBV7-2 and TRBJ1-5; TRBD1 is a possible D gene (6 bases). Trimming left V 5 bases short and J 6 bases short, with 14 bases between. The CDR3 runs to 14 residues. The germline V gene has CDR1 SGHTA and CDR2 FQGNSA. The CDR3 sequence is CASSGGGGTQPQHF. The CDR3 coding sequence is TGTGCCAGCAGCGGAGGGGGGGGGACTCAGCCCCAGCATTTT.

This clone was detected only a few times. The chain uses TRBV27 and TRBJ1-2; possible D gene TRBD1, 5 bases. Germline assignment: CDR1 MNHEY and CDR2 SMNVEV (reference sequence). V lost 3 bases to trimming and J lost 7 bases, with 18 bases between them. The CDR3 runs 15 residues. CDR3 nucleotides: TGTGCCAGCAGTTTGTCTAAGGGGTCTAATCTTGGCTACACCTTC. The encoded protein is CASSLSKGSNLGYTF.

The J gene is TRBJ2-7, the V gene TRBV6-5; possible D gene TRBD2, 7 bases. Trimming took 2 bases from V and 2 from J, leaving 13 bases between them. The germline gives CDR1 MNHEY, CDR2 SVGAGI. The CDR3 runs 15 residues. For the CDR3, the DNA is TGTGCCAGCAGTTACCGATTAGGGGGGGCCTACGAGCAGTACTTC. Translation gives CASSYRLGGAYEQYF.

J is TRBJ1-1 and V is TRBV29-1; 7 bases match TRBD1. This CDR3 is built from 13 residues. The trim removed 7 bases at V and 3 bases at J, leaving 8 bases unmatched. CDR1 is SQVTM, CDR2 ANQGSEA, per germline. The CDR3 DNA reads TGCAGCGCAAGGGACAGCCTGCACACTGAAGCTTTCTTT. Protein sequence: CSARDSLHTEAFF.

The CDR3 nucleotides read TGCGCCAGCAGCCAGGGTGACAGTGGGGGGGAGCAGTTCTTC. Translation gives CASSQGDSGGEQFF. The V and J genes are TRBV4-3 and TRBJ2-1; D is perhaps TRBD2 (6 bases). Germline CDR1 is LGHNA and CDR2 is YSLEER. This CDR3 region has 14 residues. V dropped 3 bases and J dropped 10 bases, with 16 bases sitting between them.

This clone was counted a single time. The CDR3 here is CASSLSRVGELFF. The CDR3, as DNA: TGTGCCAGCAGCTTAAGTCGAGTCGGGGAGCTGTTTTTT. J is TRBJ2-2 and V is TRBV7-3, with D hard to call. Per the germline V gene, CDR1 is SGHTA and CDR2 is FQGTGA. The CDR3 has 13 residues. V lost 1 base and J 7 bases, leaving 7 bases between the germline ends. The whole variable domain, remainder taken from reference TRBV7-3 and TRBJ2-2, is GAGVSQTPSNKVTEKGKYVELRCDPISGHTALYWYRQSLGQGPEFLIYFQGTGAADDSGLPNDRFFAVRPEGSVSTLKIQRTERGDSAVYLCASSLSRVGELFFGEGSRLTVL.

V gene TRBV19 combines with J gene TRBJ1-5; 7 bases fit TRBD1. The CDR3 extends over 17 amino acids. Germline CDR1 is LNHDA and CDR2 is SQIVND (reference sequence). The V and J ends lost 3 bases and 3 bases, in that order; junction bases with no gene match: 11. CDR3 sequence (DNA): TGTGCCAGTAGTATTTTTATATCTACAGGGGCCAATCAGCCCCAGCATTTT. Its translation is CASSIFISTGANQPQHF.

The chain has TRBV29-1 and TRBJ1-2; no reliable D call. In germline, CDR1 is SQVTM, CDR2 ANQGSEA. V lost 6 bases and J 0 bases, leaving 14 bases between the germline ends. The CDR3 is 14 residues long. The CDR3 DNA is TGCAGCGTCCGAACCGACGGGACTAACTATGGCTACACCTTC. This gives the protein CSVRTDGTNYGYTF.

V is TRBV18 and J is TRBJ1-5; D possibly corresponds to TRBD1 (5 bases). CDR3 size: 16 residues. V was trimmed by 6 bases and J by 8 bases, leaving 23 bases between them. From germline, CDR1 is KGHSH and CDR2 LQKENI. CDR3 in amino acids: CASSLQVAAGGEPQHF. The CDR3 DNA follows: TGTGCCAGCTCTCTACAGGTAGCGGCAGGCGGGGAGCCCCAGCATTTT.

The chain employs TRBV6-1 and TRBJ2-3; tentatively, D is TRBD2 (7 bases). Trimming pared 0 bases from V and 1 base from J, leaving 17 bases between. CDR3 length equals 18 residues. Germline V gene sequence: CDR1 MNHNS, CDR2 SASEGT. Here the CDR3 reads CASSEAGGAYLGTDTQYF. CDR3 coding DNA: TGTGCCAGCAGTGAAGCGGGGGGGGCCTACTTAGGCACAGATACGCAGTATTTT.

The J gene is TRBJ1-4, the V gene TRBV5-5, with TRBD1 matching over 10 bases. This CDR3 has 15 residues. The germline CDR1 and CDR2 sequences are SGHKS and YYEKEE (reference sequence). V lost 1 base to trimming and J lost 6 bases; unmatched junction nucleotides: 3. CDR3 amino acids: CASSLPGQGYEKLFF. In DNA, the CDR3 is TGTGCCAGCAGCTTGCCGGGACAGGGGTATGAAAAACTGTTTTTT. The complete variable domain, with remaining parts taken from reference TRBV5-5 and TRBJ1-4, reads DAGVTQSPTHLIKTRGQQVTLRCSPISGHKSVSWYQQVLGQGPQFIFQYYEKEERGRGNFPDRFSARQFPNYSSELNVNALLLGDSALYLCASSLPGQGYEKLFFGSGTQLSVL.

This clone was counted a few times. The genes are TRBV9 and TRBJ1-2, with TRBD1 as a possible D gene (5 bases). Trimming left V 7 bases short and J 3 bases short, with 16 bases between. CDR1 is SGDLS and CDR2 is YYNGEE in the germline V gene. The CDR3 spans 14 residues. The CDR3, as DNA: TGTGCCAGCCTCGACAATACGGGGGACTATGGCTACACCTTC. Translated: CASLDNTGDYGYTF.

This chain connects TRBV7-2 to TRBJ1-3; D call uncertain. From germline, CDR1 is SGHTA and CDR2 FQGNSA. The CDR3 is 16 amino acids. V lost 5 bases, J lost 0 bases, and 14 bases lay in between. The CDR3 DNA is TGTGCCAGCAGCGGCAGAGGCGCTATCTCTGGAAACACCATATATTTT. This encodes CASSGRGAISGNTIYF.

V and J are TRBV25-1 and TRBJ1-6, with 10 bases that match TRBD1. This CDR3 contains 15 residues. With 4 bases clipped from V and 7 bases from J, the junction kept 4 bases outside the gene matches. Per germline, CDR1 MGHDK and CDR2 SYGVNS. CDR3 in amino acids: CASSGDRGRNSPLHF. In DNA form, the CDR3 reads TGTGCCAGCAGTGGCGACAGGGGGCGGAATTCACCCCTCCACTTT.

This clone was detected only a few times. This chain uses TRBV5-4 with TRBJ1-2; 8 bases align to TRBD1. The CDR3 has 14 amino acids. Germline values: CDR1 SGHNT, CDR2 YYREEE (reference sequence). V was clipped by 4 bases and J by 3 bases; unmatched bases: 5. CDR3 in DNA: TGTGCCAGCAGCCCCGGACAGGGACACTATGGCTACACCTTC. It translates to CASSPGQGHYGYTF. Full variable domain (rest looked up from reference TRBV5-4 and TRBJ1-2): ETGVTQSPTHLIKTRGQQVTLRCSSQSGHNTVSWYQQALGQGPQFIFQYYREEENGRGNFPPRFSGLQFPNYSSELNVNALELDDSALYLCASSPGQGHYGYTFGSGTRLTVV.

This clone appeared many times. This chain uses TRBV14 with TRBJ2-7; D is possibly TRBD1 (6 bases). Germline V gene lookup returns CDR1 SGHDN and CDR2 FVKESK. CDR3 length: 13 amino acids. Trimming took 5 bases from V and 2 from J, leaving 10 bases between them. In DNA, the CDR3 is TGTGCCAGCAGCGTGGGACACACCTACGAGCAGTACTTC. This translates into CASSVGHTYEQYF.

For the CDR3, the DNA is TGTGCCAGCAACCCCTCGCGGAGCAATCAGCCCCAGCATTTT. It translates to CASNPSRSNQPQHF. The V call is TRBV6-6, the J call TRBJ1-5; D call uncertain. V lost 7 bases to trimming and J lost 1 base, with 11 bases between them. This CDR3 contains 14 residues. Per the germline V gene, CDR1 is MNHNY and CDR2 is SVGAGI (reference sequence).

The chain carries TRBV19 and TRBJ2-6; 9 nucleotides align to TRBD1. Germline V gives CDR1 LNHDA, CDR2 SQIVND (reference sequence). This CDR3 has 16 amino acids. With 4 bases clipped from V and 3 bases from J, the junction kept 4 bases outside the gene matches. CDR3 sequence reads: CASSNHRGLGANVLTF. CDR3 DNA: TGTGCCAGTAGTAATCACAGGGGGCTTGGGGCCAACGTCCTGACTTTC.